This TCR beta chain was obtained from a study of T cells in Graves' hyperthyroidism and ophthalmopathy (dated by TCRdb to about 2019). Background for the entire study: Peripheral blood was collected at initial diagnosis, before any treatment. After blood sampling, hyperthyroidism patients were treated with methimazole at a starting dose of 30 mg daily, and ophthalmopathy patients were treated with high-dose intravenous methylprednisolone. In six Graves' hyperthyroidism patients, the study also compared T-cell repertoires from thyroid tissue with T-cell repertoires from blood. The 100 or so discovery patients were randomly split 7:3 into training and test sets. To identify distinguishing TCR V-J signatures, a discovery cohort of about 95 patients was used, comprising 43 with Graves' ophthalmopathy and some 60 with stable Graves' hyperthyroidism. An independent validation cohort of under 20 hyperthyroidism patients and about 16 patients who later progressed to ophthalmopathy tested prospective prediction of ophthalmopathy. TCR Vbeta CDR3 sequencing of fewer than 150 peripheral blood samples (43 ophthalmopathy, 70 to 85 hyperthyroidism and approximately 17 progressor patients) is reported in the paper. Paper-wide results and their limitations: In cross-validation, a model built on a 13 V-J signature told ophthalmopathy apart from stable hyperthyroidism with approximately 91% sensitivity and roughly 82% specificity, and in testing the same model reached 80%/75%. In validation, the model predicted progression to ophthalmopathy a median of approximately 6.3 months before onset, with 65% to 71% sensitivity and about 75% specificity. Most expanded thyroid clonotypes (frequency above 0.001) were also detected in blood, suggesting blood repertoires may reflect thyroid immune responses. No statistical method was used to fix the sample size in advance, and group allocation was not hidden from the investigators.

This clonotype was recorded at least ten times. The antigen it binds to is not known. Qualities for individual bases were not recorded, and no much larger clone is one base off. The CDR3 goes from the cysteine to the phenylalanine over 13 residues. Solely the CDR3 DNA is kept, with 39 bases framed from the first base. V lost 0 bases and J lost 4 bases; the stretch between them is 6 bases long. The CDR1 and CDR2 encoded by the germline V gene are SGHRS and YFSETQ. Amplification of TCR beta CDR3 regions was carried out from RNA transcripts. The TCR CDR3 was subjected to a first round of RT-PCR using the HTBI primer set and the Qiagen OneStep RT-PCR kit. Libraries were constructed in a second round of multiplex PCR, after which size selection and purification were performed. Sequencing of the libraries was done on an Illumina HiSeq2000 using paired-end 100 bp reads. The source study handled its data this way. SOAPnuke was used to process the raw data, removing reads that contained adapters or uncalled bases, had a mean Phred below 15, or lacked an exact match to the constant primer or identifier. COPE v1.2.5 was used to merge the high-quality paired reads, and each unique nucleotide sequence was defined as a clonotype. MiTCR v1.1 was used to align clonotypes to the IMGT TRBV, TRBD and TRBJ reference segments. The analysis was restricted to V-J combinations with a frequency above 0.0001, which together covered roughly 99% of the repertoires. The TCS score was defined as the ratio of F50 (clonal expansion) to E x V (chaos), calculated using BLOSUM62-based TCRdist between CDR3 peptides within each V-J. Welch's t-statistics and random forest reduced around 510 V-J features to roughly 13, which were used in a naive Bayes classifier (R e1071). TCRdb applied fastp at Q25 and MiXCR to the public reads, then kept only in-frame beta chains. Rows with one shared CDR3 protein collapse into an entry with the most common genes and DNA. These V and J calls originate from TCRdb's pipeline instead of the authors' own analysis. Recorded for this sample are around 240,000 distinct CDR3 sequences; about 17% of them occurred a single time. The ten largest clonotypes hold less than 35% of the sample.

In the ophthalmopathy patients, disease was moderately to severely active, with a Clinical Activity Score of 3 or more, a NOSPECS grade of 4 or more, and a duration of less than 3 months. Patients with uncontrolled infections, other autoimmune diseases, pregnancy or lactation were excluded. Clinical symptoms, serum thyroxine and TRAb, thyroid ultrasound, and orbital computed tomography formed the basis for the diagnoses. Ficoll-Paque density gradient centrifugation was used to isolate PBMCs from about 9.4 ml of fresh peripheral blood. Total RNA was extracted using Trizol reagent, and RNA quality was assessed on an Agilent 2100 Bioanalyzer.

Recombination joined TRBV5-1 with TRBJ2-3, and possibly TRBD2, on 5 matching bases. The receptor was isolated from a woman aged 18 to 35 with Graves' ophthalmopathy. Input material: blood. The CDR3 protein sequence reads: CASSLAEADTQYF. The bases read TGCGCCAGCAGCTTGGCGGAGGCAGATACGCAGTATTTT.